Below are 27 T cell receptor beta chains sequenced from a single sample in a study of cytomegalovirus exposure and HLA in healthy donors. Primers: 60 Vbeta forward and 13 Jbeta reverse. TCRdb's copy holds only in-frame clones and misses some; the assay was immunoSEQ multiplex PCR. Of approximately 220,000 clones listed, almost 80% are singletons. What was sequenced was PBMCs. The receptors were gathered from a male donor in good health and CMV-seronegative.

V and J are TRBV15 and TRBJ1-1; 7 nucleotides line up with TRBD1. Germline V gives CDR1 LNHNV, CDR2 YYDKDF (reference sequence). The CDR3 totals 14 residues. V lost 2 bases, J lost 1 base, and 1 base stayed unmatched. For the CDR3, the DNA is TGTGCCACCAGCAGACGGGACAGGAACACTGAAGCTTTCTTT. Translation: CATSRRDRNTEAFF. Together with reference TRBV15 and TRBJ1-1, the CDR3 gives the full variable domain: DAMVIQNPRYQVTQFGKPVTLSCSQTLNHNVMYWYQQKSSQAPKLLFHYYDKDFNNEADTPDNFQSRRPNTSFCFLDIRSPGLGDTAMYLCATSRRDRNTEAFFGQGTRLTVV.

The rearrangement links TRBV7-8 to TRBJ1-4; D remains ambiguous. Germline values: CDR1 SGHVS, CDR2 FQNEAQ. V was pared by 1 base and J by 4 bases, with 7 bases between. The CDR3 is 14 amino acids. Written as DNA, the CDR3 is TGTGCCAGCAGCTTAGGAGGGAATAATGAAAAACTGTTTTTT. Its translation is CASSLGGNNEKLFF.

A few counts support this clone. This chain uses TRBV21-1 with TRBJ1-4. TRBV21-1 is recorded as a pseudogene. This CDR3 contains 18 residues. The DNA for the CDR3 is TGTGCCAGCAGCAAAGTGGGCCGGGACTCTGGATTGGGCGAAAAACTGTTTTTT. It is translated as CASSKVGRDSGLGEKLFF.

The chain has TRBV4-2 and TRBJ2-7; 10 bases align to TRBD2. The CDR3 consists of 16 residues. V lost 1 base, J lost 6 bases, and 9 bases stayed unmatched. Germline V gives CDR1 LGHNA, CDR2 YNFKEQ. The CDR3 DNA reads as TGTGCCAGCAGCCAAGTCCGGCTAGCGGGAGTGTTCGAGCAGTACTTC. Its translation is CASSQVRLAGVFEQYF.

The chain joins TRBV28 to TRBJ2-7, with D maybe TRBD1 (5 bases). The CDR3 runs 14 residues. Germline CDR1 and CDR2: MDHEN and SYDVKM. The V end was cut by 1 base, the J end by 2 bases, with 9 bases between. This CDR3 reads CASSLFAGPYEQYF. The CDR3, as DNA: TGTGCCAGCAGTTTATTCGCAGGGCCCTACGAGCAGTACTTC.

The CDR3 bases are TGTGCCAGCAGTTTAACCGGGGGGAGTCAGCCCCAGCATTTT. It encodes CASSLTGGSQPQHF. The J gene is TRBJ1-5, the V gene TRBV28; D perhaps matches TRBD1 (5 bases). V lost 2 bases, J lost 6 bases, and 11 bases lay in between. Germline V gives CDR1 MDHEN, CDR2 SYDVKM. The CDR3 has 14 amino acids.

CDR3 in amino acids: CASSAGTEPIWYGYTF. The CDR3 DNA follows: TGTGCCAGCAGCGCCGGGACAGAGCCAATCTGGTATGGCTACACCTTC. The chain couples TRBV7-8 to TRBJ1-2, with 7 bases identical to TRBD1. The trim removed 5 bases at V and 5 bases at J, leaving 14 bases unmatched. The CDR3 is 16 amino acids. CDR1 SGHVS and CDR2 FQNEAQ come from the germline V gene.

This chain uses TRBV6-6 with TRBJ1-5; 8 bases align to TRBD1. CDR1 and CDR2 (germline): MNHNY, SVGAGI (reference sequence). J was trimmed by 5 bases and V by 6 bases; bases with no gene match: 12. The CDR3 covers 16 residues. The CDR3 DNA follows: TGTGCCAGCAGCCCCCCAGTCCAGGGGGCAGATCAGCCCCAGCATTTT. As protein: CASSPPVQGADQPQHF.

The chain uses TRBV21-1 and TRBJ2-2; the tabulated D call, TRBD1, remains unverified against the DNA. TRBV21-1 is recorded as a pseudogene. This CDR3 contains 15 residues. Here the CDR3 DNA reads TGTGCCAGCGACACAGGGGGACCGAACACCGGGGAGCTGTTTTTT. Translating gives CASDTGGPNTGELFF.

This rearrangement joins TRBV6-6 to TRBJ2-7; 10 bases agree with TRBD2. V dropped 4 bases and J dropped 9; count of bases not matched to a gene: 9. Germline V CDR1 and CDR2: MNHNY, SVGAGI (reference sequence). CDR3 size: 14 residues. The chain's CDR3 is CASSSGLAALRQYF. CDR3 sequence (DNA): TGTGCCAGCAGTTCCGGACTAGCGGCCTTACGGCAGTACTTC.

This rearrangement joins TRBV25-1 to TRBJ2-5; D is perhaps TRBD1 (5 bases). The CDR3 is 15 amino acids. The ends were cut back, 3 bases at V and 5 bases at J, with 16 bases in the middle. Germline lookup yields CDR1 MGHDK and CDR2 SYGVNS. CDR3 nucleotides: TGTGCCAGCAGTGAGCCCAATCACCCAGGGGAGACCCAGTACTTC. Residues: CASSEPNHPGETQYF.

Turning to this clone: One junction end disagrees with the germline gene, perhaps due to a read error. J is TRBJ2-1 and V is TRBV7-7, with 7 bases that match TRBD1. This CDR3 has 14 residues. Germline V CDR1 and CDR2: SSHAT, FNYEAQ (reference sequence). The CDR3 loop reads CASSSSSQGSEQFF. The CDR3 region has the DNA TGTGCTAGCAGCTCTTCCTCACAGGGGTCTGAGCAGTTCTTC. Looking up the rest from reference TRBV7-7 and TRBJ2-1 gives the full variable domain: GAGVSQSPRYKVTKRGQDVTLRCDPISSHATLYWYQQALGQGPEFLTYFNYEAQPDKSGLPSDRFSAERPEGSISTLTIQRTEQRDSAMYRCASSSSSQGSEQFFGPGTRLTVL.

CDR3 nucleotide sequence: TGTGCCAGTGGACGGACTAGCGGGGGCTACGAGCAGTACTTC. Translated: CASGRTSGGYEQYF. The chain carries TRBV19 and TRBJ2-7; TRBD2 aligns across 13 bases. Germline V gene data show CDR1 as LNHDA and CDR2 as SQIVND (reference sequence). V shed 8 bases and J 3 bases; nucleotides not matched to a gene: 4. This CDR3 is built from 14 residues.

This sequence joins TRBV20-1 and TRBJ1-2, with D perhaps TRBD1 (6 bases). Trimming shortened V by 6 bases and J by 6 bases, and 11 bases separated the two germline ends. This CDR3 region has 11 residues. Looked up from germline, CDR1 is DFQATT and CDR2 is SNEGSKA (reference sequence). The CDR3: CSAKQGNGYTF. The CDR3 region has the DNA TGCAGTGCGAAACAGGGAAATGGCTACACCTTC.

The chain carries TRBV7-2 and TRBJ2-2; D may be TRBD1 (6 bases). CDR3 length equals 14 residues. The V end lost 3 bases, the J end lost 4 bases, and 9 bases lay between the germline ends. Germline CDR1 and CDR2: SGHTA and FQGNSA. The CDR3 DNA reads TGTGCCAGCAGCTTTGGACAGCCCACCGGGGAGCTGTTTTTT. Protein sequence: CASSFGQPTGELFF.

The CDR3 sequence: CASSFRGQVYEQYF. The DNA for the CDR3 is TGTGCCAGCAGTTTCAGGGGACAGGTATACGAGCAGTACTTC. This chain joins TRBV27 and TRBJ2-7; TRBD1 agrees at 8 bases. The length of the CDR3 is 14 residues. With 3 bases clipped from V and 4 bases from J, the junction kept 5 bases outside the gene matches. Germline V gene sequence: CDR1 MNHEY, CDR2 SMNVEV (reference sequence).

The table lists this clone with a few counts. The CDR3 DNA sequence: TGTGCCTATGAGGGGGCCTTCTATGGCTACACCTTC. Translation gives CAYEGAFYGYTF. This chain uses TRBV30 with TRBJ1-2; 7 nucleotides align to TRBD1. Germline CDR1 is GTSNPN and CDR2 is SVGIG (reference sequence). V lost 7 bases and J lost 4; bases outside the gene matches: 6. The CDR3 extends over 12 amino acids.

The chain combines TRBV6-5 with TRBJ1-3; D is possibly TRBD1 (6 bases). Trimming took 0 bases from V and 2 from J, leaving 8 bases between them. CDR1 MNHEY and CDR2 SVGAGI come from the germline V gene. The CDR3 has 15 residues. CDR3 amino acids: CASSYSRGPGNTIYF. CDR3 nucleotide sequence: TGTGCCAGCAGTTACTCCAGGGGTCCTGGAAACACCATATATTTT.

The chain joins TRBV28 to TRBJ2-3, with D perhaps TRBD2 (6 bases). The CDR3 covers 16 residues. The germline V gene has CDR1 MDHEN and CDR2 SYDVKM. Trimming cost V 6 bases and J 2 bases, with 18 bases left between them. The CDR3 region is CASSFLPGRDTDTQYF. As DNA, the CDR3 is TGTGCCAGCAGCTTCCTGCCGGGGCGGGACACAGATACGCAGTATTTT.

The chain couples TRBV5-1 to TRBJ1-2, with 7 bases that match TRBD1. V shed 0 bases, J shed 4 bases, and the junction held 0 bases outside the gene matches. Per germline, CDR1 SGHRS and CDR2 YFSETQ. The CDR3 sequence is 13 residues long. CDR3 DNA: TGCGCCAGCAGCTTGGAGGGGGCCTATGGCTACACCTTC. This codes for CASSLEGAYGYTF.

This sequence joins TRBV4-1 and TRBJ2-7; D is perhaps TRBD2 (6 bases). Germline CDR1 is MGHRA and CDR2 is YSYEKL. The CDR3 has 15 amino acids. The V and J ends lost 0 bases and 2 bases respectively, with 11 bases between them. The CDR3 region is CASSQEAGFAYEQYF. The CDR3 DNA sequence: TGCGCCAGCAGCCAAGAGGCGGGATTTGCCTACGAGCAGTACTTC.

The J gene is TRBJ2-7, the V gene TRBV9; weak D call: TRBD1 (5 bases). Looked up from germline, CDR1 is SGDLS and CDR2 is YYNGEE. Trimming removed 8 bases at V and 2 bases at J, with 11 bases between. The length of the CDR3 is 12 residues. The CDR3 sequence is CASRQSTYEQYF. CDR3 nucleotide sequence: TGTGCCAGTCGACAGTCTACCTACGAGCAGTACTTC.

This chain links TRBV10-3 with TRBJ1-5; TRBD1 is a possible D gene (5 bases). Germline V gene lookup returns CDR1 ENHRY and CDR2 SYGVKD. CDR3 length equals 15 residues. V lost 2 bases and J 4 bases, leaving 12 bases between the germline ends. CDR3 amino acids: CAISEPGGLNQPQHF. As DNA, the CDR3 is TGTGCCATCAGTGAGCCCGGGGGTCTAAATCAGCCCCAGCATTTT.

A few counts support this clone. The chain has TRBV5-4 and TRBJ2-5; tentative D call: TRBD2 (5 bases). Trimming removed 7 bases at V and 4 bases at J, with 14 bases between. Germline V lookup: CDR1 SGHNT, CDR2 YYREEE (reference sequence). This CDR3 spans 13 amino acids. In nucleotides, the CDR3 is TGTGCCAGCGACCCCGGGGTGGGAGAGACCCAGTACTTC. Protein product: CASDPGVGETQYF. The whole variable domain, remainder taken from reference TRBV5-4 and TRBJ2-5, is ETGVTQSPTHLIKTRGQQVTLRCSSQSGHNTVSWYQQALGQGPQFIFQYYREEENGRGNFPPRFSGLQFPNYSSELNVNALELDDSALYLCASDPGVGETQYFGPGTRLLVL.

V usage is TRBV19 and J usage is TRBJ2-1, with TRBD2 matching 15 bases. J lost 9 bases, V lost 4 bases, and 7 bases had no gene match. CDR1 is LNHDA and CDR2 is SQIVND in the germline V gene (reference sequence). The CDR3 contains 16 residues. The chain's CDR3 is CASSRAGTSGGFEQFF. The CDR3 nucleotides are TGTGCCAGTAGTAGAGCCGGGACTAGCGGGGGGTTTGAGCAGTTCTTC.

V gene TRBV7-2 combines with J gene TRBJ1-3; unclear D gene. CDR1 and CDR2 from the germline V gene are SGHTA and FQGNSA. CDR3 length: 14 residues. Trimming took 10 bases from V and 0 from J, leaving 13 bases between them. The CDR3 spells CATGSGNSGNTIYF. Written as DNA, the CDR3 is TGTGCCACCGGATCCGGGAACTCTGGAAACACCATATATTTT.

The chain links TRBV5-4 to TRBJ2-7, with D uncertain. This CDR3 spans 14 amino acids. Germline CDR1 is SGHNT and CDR2 is YYREEE (reference sequence). V dropped 4 bases and J dropped 2 bases, with 13 bases sitting between them. CDR3: CASSRSSGAYEQYF. In nucleotides, the CDR3 is TGTGCCAGCAGCCGTTCGTCAGGTGCCTACGAGCAGTACTTC.